This paragraph reports one T cell receptor (beta chain). The entry originates in a study of cytomegalovirus exposure and HLA in healthy donors. PCR employed 60 Vbeta and 13 Jbeta primers. Here immunoSEQ multiplex PCR was the method, and the copy in TCRdb shows in-frame clones only, minus some. The data hold approximately 140,000 clones, with roughly 80% observed a single time. Trimming pared 5 bases from V and 7 bases from J, leaving 14 bases between. The germline V gene encodes CDR1 SGHTA and CDR2 FQGNSA. The CDR3 runs to 13 residues. The material sequenced was PBMCs. V usage is TRBV7-2 and J usage is TRBJ1-2, with a tentative D call TRBD1 (6 bases). The origin of this receptor is a male donor in good health and CMV-seronegative. CDR3 in DNA: TGTGCCAGCAGCCCGAACAGGGTTGGTGGCTACACCTTC. Its protein product is CASSPNRVGGYTF.